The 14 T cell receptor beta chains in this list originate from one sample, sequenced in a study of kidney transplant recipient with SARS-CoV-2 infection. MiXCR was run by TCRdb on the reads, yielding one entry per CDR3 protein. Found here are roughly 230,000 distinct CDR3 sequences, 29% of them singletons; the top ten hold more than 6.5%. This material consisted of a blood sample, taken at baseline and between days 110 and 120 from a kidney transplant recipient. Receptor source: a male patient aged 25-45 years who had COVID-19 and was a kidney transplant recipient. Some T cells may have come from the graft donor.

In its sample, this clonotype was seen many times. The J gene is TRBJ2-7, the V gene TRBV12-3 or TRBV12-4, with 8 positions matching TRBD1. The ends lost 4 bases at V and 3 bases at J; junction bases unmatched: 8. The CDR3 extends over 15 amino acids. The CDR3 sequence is CASSSAQGVFYEQYF. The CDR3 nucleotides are TGTGCCAGCAGTTCGGCACAGGGGGTGTTCTACGAGCAGTACTTC.

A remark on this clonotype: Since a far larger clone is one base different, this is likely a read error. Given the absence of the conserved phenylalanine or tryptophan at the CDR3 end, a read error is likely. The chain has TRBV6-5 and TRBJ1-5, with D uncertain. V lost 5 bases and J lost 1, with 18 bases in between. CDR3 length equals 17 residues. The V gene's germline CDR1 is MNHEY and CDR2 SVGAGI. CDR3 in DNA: TGTGCCAGCAGTGCCGAATATAGCCACGTCAGCAATCAGCCCCAGCATCTT. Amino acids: CASSAEYSHVSNQPQHL.

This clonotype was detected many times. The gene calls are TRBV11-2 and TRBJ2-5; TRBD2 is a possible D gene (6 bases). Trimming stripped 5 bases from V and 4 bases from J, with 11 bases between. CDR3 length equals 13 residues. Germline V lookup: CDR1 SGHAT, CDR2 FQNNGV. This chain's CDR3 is CASSPGLRETQYF. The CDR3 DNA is TGTGCCAGCAGCCCAGGACTAAGAGAGACCCAGTACTTC.

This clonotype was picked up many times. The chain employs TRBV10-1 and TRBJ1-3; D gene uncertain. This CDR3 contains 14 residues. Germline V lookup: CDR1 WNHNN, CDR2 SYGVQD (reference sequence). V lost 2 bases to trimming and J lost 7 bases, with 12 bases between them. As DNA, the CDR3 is TGCGCCAGCAGTGAGAATGGGCCGGTCAACACCATATATTTT. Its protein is CASSENGPVNTIYF.

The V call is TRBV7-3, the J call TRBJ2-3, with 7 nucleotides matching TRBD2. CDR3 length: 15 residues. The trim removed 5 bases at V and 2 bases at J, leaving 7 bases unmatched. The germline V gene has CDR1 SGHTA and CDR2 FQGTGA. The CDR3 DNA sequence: TGTGCCAGCAGCATGGCGGGAGCGGCCACAGATACGCAGTATTTT. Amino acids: CASSMAGAATDTQYF.

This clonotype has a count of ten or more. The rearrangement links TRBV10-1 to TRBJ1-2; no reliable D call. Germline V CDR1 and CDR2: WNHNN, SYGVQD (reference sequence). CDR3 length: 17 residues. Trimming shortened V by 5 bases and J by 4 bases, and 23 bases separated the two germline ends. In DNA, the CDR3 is TGCGCCAGCAGTACTTATAGAAGATCGCGAAAGACCTATGGCTACACCTTC. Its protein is CASSTYRRSRKTYGYTF.

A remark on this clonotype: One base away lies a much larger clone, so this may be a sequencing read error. CDR3 sequence: CASGIGGNEAFF. In DNA form, the CDR3 reads TGTGCCAGTGGTATTGGGGGAAATGAAGCTTTCTTT. The chain uses TRBV19 and TRBJ1-1; perhaps TRBD1 as D (5 bases). There are 12 residues in the CDR3. The germline V gene encodes CDR1 LNHDA and CDR2 SQIVND (reference sequence).

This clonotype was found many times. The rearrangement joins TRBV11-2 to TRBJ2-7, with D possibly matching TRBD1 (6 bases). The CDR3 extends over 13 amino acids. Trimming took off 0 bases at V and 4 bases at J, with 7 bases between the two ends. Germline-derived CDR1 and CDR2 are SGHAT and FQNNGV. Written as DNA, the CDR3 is TGTGCCAGCAGCTTAGAGGACAGTTACGAGCAGTACTTC. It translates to CASSLEDSYEQYF. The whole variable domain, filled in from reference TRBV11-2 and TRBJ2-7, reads EAGVAQSPRYKIIEKRQSVAFWCNPISGHATLYWYQQILGQGPKLLIQFQNNGVVDDSQLPKDRFSAERLKGVDSTLKIQPAKLEDSAVYLCASSLEDSYEQYFGPGTRLTVT.

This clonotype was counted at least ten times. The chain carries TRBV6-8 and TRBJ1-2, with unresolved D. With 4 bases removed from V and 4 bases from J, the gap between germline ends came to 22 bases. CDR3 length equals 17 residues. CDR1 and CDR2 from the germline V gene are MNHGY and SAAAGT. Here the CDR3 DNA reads TGTGCCAGCAGTTGGGTGGAACGCTCTAGAAAGACCTATGGCTACACCTTC. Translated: CASSWVERSRKTYGYTF.

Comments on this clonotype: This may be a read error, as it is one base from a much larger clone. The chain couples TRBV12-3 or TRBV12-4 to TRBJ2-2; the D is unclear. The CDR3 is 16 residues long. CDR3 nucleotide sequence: TGTGCCAGCAGTTCGACTTTCGGGCGTGGCACCAGGGAGCTGTTTTTT. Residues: CASSSTFGRGTRELFF.

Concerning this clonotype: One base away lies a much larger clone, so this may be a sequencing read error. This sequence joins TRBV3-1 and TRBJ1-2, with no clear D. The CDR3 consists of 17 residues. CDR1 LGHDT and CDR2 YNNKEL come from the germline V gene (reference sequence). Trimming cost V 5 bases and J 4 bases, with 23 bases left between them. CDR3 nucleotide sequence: TGTGCCAGCAGCAGCCCATGCACCCCTCGAAAGACCTATGGCTACACCTTC. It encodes CASSSPCTPRKTYGYTF.

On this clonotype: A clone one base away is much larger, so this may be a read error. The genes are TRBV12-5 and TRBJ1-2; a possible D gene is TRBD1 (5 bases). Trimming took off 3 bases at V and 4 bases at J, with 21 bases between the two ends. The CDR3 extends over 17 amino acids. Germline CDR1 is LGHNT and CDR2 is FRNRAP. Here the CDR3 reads CASGLAPLQGKAYGYTF. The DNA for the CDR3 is TGTGCTAGTGGTTTAGCGCCTTTGCAGGGAAAGGCCTATGGCTACACCTTC.

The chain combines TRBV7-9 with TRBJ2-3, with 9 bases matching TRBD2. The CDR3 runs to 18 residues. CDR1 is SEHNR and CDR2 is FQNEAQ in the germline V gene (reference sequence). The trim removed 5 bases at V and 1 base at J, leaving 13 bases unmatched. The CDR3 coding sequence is TGTGCCAGCAGCCCGGGAGCGGGAGGCACCTTTCGCACAGATACGCAGTATTTT. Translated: CASSPGAGGTFRTDTQYF.

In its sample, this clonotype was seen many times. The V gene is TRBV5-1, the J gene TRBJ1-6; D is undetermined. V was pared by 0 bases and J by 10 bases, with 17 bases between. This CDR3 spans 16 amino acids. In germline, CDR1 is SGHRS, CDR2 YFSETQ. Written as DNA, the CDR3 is TGCGCCAGCAGCTTGGGAAGGATCACCCATGGGTCACCCCTCCACTTT. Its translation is CASSLGRITHGSPLHF.